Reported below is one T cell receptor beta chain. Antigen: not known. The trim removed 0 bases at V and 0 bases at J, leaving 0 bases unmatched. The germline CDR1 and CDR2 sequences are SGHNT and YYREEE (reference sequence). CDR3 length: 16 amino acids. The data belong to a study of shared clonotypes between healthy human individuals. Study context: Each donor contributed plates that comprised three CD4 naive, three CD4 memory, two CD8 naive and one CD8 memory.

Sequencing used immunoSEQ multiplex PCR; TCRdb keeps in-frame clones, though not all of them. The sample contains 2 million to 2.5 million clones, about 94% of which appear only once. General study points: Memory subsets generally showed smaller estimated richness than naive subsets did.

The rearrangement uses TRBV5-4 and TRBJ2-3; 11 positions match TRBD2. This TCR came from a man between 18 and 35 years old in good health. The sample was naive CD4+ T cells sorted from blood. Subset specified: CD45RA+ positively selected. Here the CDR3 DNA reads TGTGCCAGCAGCTTGGGACTAGCGGGGAGCACAGATACGCAGTATTTT. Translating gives CASSLGLAGSTDTQYF.